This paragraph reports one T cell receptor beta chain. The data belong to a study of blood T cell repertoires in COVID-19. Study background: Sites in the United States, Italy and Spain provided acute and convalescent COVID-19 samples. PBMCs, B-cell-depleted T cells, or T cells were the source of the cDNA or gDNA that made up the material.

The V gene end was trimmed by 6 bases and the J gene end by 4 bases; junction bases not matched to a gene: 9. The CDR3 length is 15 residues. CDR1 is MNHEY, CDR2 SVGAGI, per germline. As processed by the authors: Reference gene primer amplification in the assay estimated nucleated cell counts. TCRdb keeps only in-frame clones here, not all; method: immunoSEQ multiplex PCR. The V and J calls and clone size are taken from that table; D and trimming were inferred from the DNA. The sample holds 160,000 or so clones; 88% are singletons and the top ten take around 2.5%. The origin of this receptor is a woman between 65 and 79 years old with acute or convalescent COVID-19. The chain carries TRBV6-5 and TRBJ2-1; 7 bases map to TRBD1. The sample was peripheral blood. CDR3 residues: CASRATVQGYNEQFF. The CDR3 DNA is TGTGCCAGCAGGGCAACGGTACAGGGGTACAATGAGCAGTTCTTC.